The source of this T cell receptor beta chain is a study of OX40 agonist ivuxolimab in advanced cancers. Broader study findings: CD4+ and CD8+ blood T cells expanded clonally by week 6 at 0.1 to 3.0 mg/kg. Compared with others, partial responders at 0.1-3.0 mg/kg displayed clonal expansion among the lowest. Some patients who did not respond also had low normalized T-cell clonal expansion.

To note about this clone: Its antigen is not identified.

Germline CDR1 and CDR2: SGHTA and FQGTGA. J lost 0 bases, V lost 3 bases, and 2 bases had no gene match. The CDR3 is made up of 14 amino acids. Systemic immunosuppression or a history of autoimmune disease excluded patients. The method was immunoSEQ multiplex PCR; TCRdb's version includes in-frame clones alone and lacks a portion of them. This repertoire shows more than 70,000 clones, roughly 93% found once; its top ten account for 0.3% to 0.4%. V is TRBV7-3 and J is TRBJ2-7, with 7 bases identical to TRBD2. The source is an adult with an advanced solid tumor such as melanoma, head and neck, liver or kidney cancer. The source was CD4+ or CD8+ T cells sorted from blood, collected in a trial of the OX40 agonist ivuxolimab. The CDR3 reads CASSFGGSSYEQYF. The DNA of the CDR3 is TGTGCCAGCAGCTTTGGCGGGAGCTCCTACGAGCAGTACTTC. Full variable domain (rest looked up from reference TRBV7-3 and TRBJ2-7): GAGVSQTPSNKVTEKGKYVELRCDPISGHTALYWYRQSLGQGPEFLIYFQGTGAADDSGLPNDRFFAVRPEGSVSTLKIQRTERGDSAVYLCASSFGGSSYEQYFGPGTRLTVT.